The 21 T cell receptor beta chains in this list originate from one sample, sequenced in a study of T-cell memory formation after mild COVID-19 (dated by TCRdb to about 2021). Library generation was performed with 5' RACE. This sample was sequenced with an Illumina NovaSeq 6000. Through fastp at Q25 and MiXCR, TCRdb rebuilt clones from the public reads, retaining in-frame beta chains. A single entry per CDR3 protein holds the most common genes and DNA from its merged rows. For this sample there are over 6,500 distinct CDR3 sequences; 30% to 40% appear just once. About 60% of the sample goes to the ten largest clones. The sequenced material came from PBMCs or a T cell subset sorted from them (not recorded which). These receptors all come from an adult woman who had mild COVID-19 (a few samples of this study predate the infection). The sample titles of this study are shuffled in the database, so cell type and time point are left out; the donor was told from shared clones.

The genes are TRBV9 and TRBJ2-5; unclear D gene. CDR1 and CDR2 (germline): SGDLS, YYNGEE. The ends were cut back, 4 bases at V and 7 bases at J, with 11 bases in the middle. The CDR3 extends over 12 amino acids. The CDR3 bases are TGTGCCAGCAGCTCCCGGACGGGGACCCAGTACTTC. Amino acid sequence: CASSSRTGTQYF.

This clonotype is judged medium-sized (0.01 to 0.1%). The V call is TRBV4-1, the J call TRBJ2-7, with 8 bases lining up with TRBD1. CDR1 and CDR2 from the germline V gene are MGHRA and YSYEKL. The CDR3 consists of 23 residues. The trim removed 0 bases at V and 0 bases at J, leaving 25 bases unmatched. CDR3 region: CASSQEPPGYVGIETGDSYEQYF. In DNA form, the CDR3 reads TGCGCCAGCAGCCAAGAGCCCCCGGGGTATGTGGGAATTGAGACAGGGGACTCCTACGAGCAGTACTTC.

By share, this clonotype ranks as medium-sized. This chain connects TRBV24-1 to TRBJ2-7, with a tentative D call TRBD2 (5 bases). The germline gives CDR1 KGHDR, CDR2 SFDVKD. The CDR3 contains 16 residues. V was shortened by 3 bases and J by 3 bases, with 17 bases between the two germline ends. The CDR3 loop is CATSDKPKSGSYEQYF. Written as DNA, the CDR3 is TGTGCCACCAGTGATAAGCCGAAGAGCGGAAGCTACGAGCAGTACTTC.

Many counts were recorded for this clonotype. This chain joins TRBV24-1 and TRBJ2-7; 7 bases match TRBD1. Trimming cost V 7 bases and J 0 bases; bases outside gene matches: 5. Germline CDR1 is KGHDR and CDR2 is SFDVKD. The CDR3 runs to 14 residues. This chain's CDR3 is CATSAGTDSYEQYF. Written as DNA, the CDR3 is TGTGCCACCAGCGCCGGGACAGACTCCTACGAGCAGTACTTC.

This chain joins TRBV9 and TRBJ1-5; no reliable D call. The germline CDR1 and CDR2 sequences are SGDLS and YYNGEE. The CDR3 spans 16 residues. V was cut by 1 base and J by 0 bases, with 11 bases left in between. The CDR3 DNA follows: TGTGCCAGCAGCGTATCCCTCCCTGATAGCAATCAGCCCCAGCATTTT. This translates into CASSVSLPDSNQPQHF. Full variable domain (missing parts from reference TRBV9 and TRBJ1-5): DSGVTQTPKHLITATGQRVTLRCSPRSGDLSVYWYQQSLDQGLQFLIQYYNGEERAKGNILERFSAQQFPDLHSELNLSSLELGDSALYFCASSVSLPDSNQPQHFGDGTRLSIL.

In this sample, this clonotype turned up many times. The chain combines TRBV6-5 with TRBJ2-7; 12 nucleotides align to TRBD2. V shed 2 bases and J 6 bases; nucleotides not matched to a gene: 2. The CDR3 is made up of 14 amino acids. CDR1 is MNHEY and CDR2 is SVGAGI in the germline V gene. CDR3 amino acids: CASSYRGLAGEQYF. The CDR3 nucleotides are TGTGCCAGCAGTTACCGGGGACTAGCGGGCGAGCAGTACTTC.

This clonotype was seen repeatedly, ten times or more. J is TRBJ1-1 and V is TRBV21-1. TRBV21-1 is a listed pseudogene. The CDR3 has 15 amino acids. CDR3 bases: TGTGCCAGCAGCAAAGAGGGACCTTGGAACACTGAAGCTTTCTTT. Translating gives CASSKEGPWNTEAFF.

Many counts were recorded for this clonotype. This sequence joins TRBV2 and TRBJ2-1; D is unresolved. CDR3 size: 14 residues. CDR1 SNHLY and CDR2 FYNNEI come from the germline V gene. The V end lost 3 bases, the J end lost 4 bases, and 10 bases lay between the germline ends. The CDR3 nucleotides read TGTGCCAGCAGTGATTACGGGCCATACAATGAGCAGTTCTTC. Its translation: CASSDYGPYNEQFF. Together with reference TRBV2 and TRBJ2-1, the CDR3 gives the full variable domain: EPEVTQTPSHQVTQMGQEVILRCVPISNHLYFYWYRQILGQKVEFLVSFYNNEISEKSEIFDDQFSVERPDGSNFTLKIRSTKLEDSAMYFCASSDYGPYNEQFFGPGTRLTVL.

This rearrangement joins TRBV5-1 to TRBJ2-7, with D unclear. Germline V CDR1 and CDR2: SGHRS, YFSETQ. The V end was cut by 4 bases, the J end by 2 bases, with 13 bases between. CDR3 length equals 14 residues. The DNA of the CDR3 is TGCGCCAGCAGCAGGGAAGGCGTAACCTACGAGCAGTACTTC. Translation: CASSREGVTYEQYF.

In its sample, this clonotype was seen many times. This chain connects TRBV2 to TRBJ1-5; TRBD1 might be the D (6 bases). V lost 5 bases and J 4 bases, leaving 12 bases between the germline ends. The CDR3 length is 14 residues. The V gene's germline CDR1 is SNHLY and CDR2 FYNNEI. The CDR3 DNA reads TGTGCCAGCAGTAAGGACAGAAGTAATCAGCCCCAGCATTTT. Its translation is CASSKDRSNQPQHF.

Sample share makes this clonotype medium-sized. The J gene is TRBJ2-3, the V gene TRBV7-6; TRBD2 might be the D (5 bases). The germline V and J ends were trimmed by 1 base and 6 bases, with 14 bases remaining between them. Per germline, CDR1 SGHVS and CDR2 FNYEAQ. The CDR3 is 15 amino acids. The CDR3 is CASSLGARALDTQYF. The CDR3 region has the DNA TGTGCCAGCAGCTTAGGCGCGAGGGCCTTGGATACGCAGTATTTT. Full variable domain (missing parts from reference TRBV7-6 and TRBJ2-3): GAGVSQSPRYKVTKRGQDVALRCDPISGHVSLYWYRQALGQGPEFLTYFNYEAQQDKSGLPNDRFSAERPEGSISTLTIQRTEQRDSAMYRCASSLGARALDTQYFGPGTRLTVL.

This clonotype has a count of ten or more. The V call is TRBV12-3 or TRBV12-4, the J call TRBJ2-5; the match to TRBD2 covers 12 bases. The ends lost 1 base at V and 5 bases at J; junction bases unmatched: 5. This CDR3 region has 16 residues. CDR3 nucleotides: TGTGCCAGCAGTTTAGGGCTAGCGGGGGGGTATGAGACCCAGTACTTC. Protein product: CASSLGLAGGYETQYF.

This clonotype was recorded at least ten times. V and J are TRBV12-3 or TRBV12-4 and TRBJ1-2; maybe TRBD1 (5 bases). The length of the CDR3 is 14 residues. The V end was cut by 6 bases, the J end by 2 bases, with 13 bases between. In DNA form, the CDR3 reads TGTGCCAGCAGACCTCAGACAGTGAACTATGGCTACACCTTC. Amino acid sequence: CASRPQTVNYGYTF.

The V and J genes are TRBV7-3 and TRBJ2-3; 7 nucleotides match TRBD1. V was pared by 6 bases and J by 9 bases, with 15 bases of the junction left unmatched. This CDR3 is 15 amino acids long. CDR1 is SGHTA, CDR2 FQGTGA, per germline. CDR3 nucleotides: TGTGCCAGCAGACCGACAGGGAACCCCGCCCAGACGCAGTATTTT. Protein: CASRPTGNPAQTQYF.

The genes are TRBV7-3 and TRBJ2-1, with D perhaps TRBD1 or TRBD2 (5 bases each). V was cut by 1 base and J by 7 bases, with 5 bases left in between. The length of the CDR3 is 12 residues. CDR1 is SGHTA and CDR2 is FQGTGA in the germline V gene. In nucleotides, the CDR3 is TGTGCCAGCAGCTTAAGGGGGAATGAGCAGTTCTTC. This codes for CASSLRGNEQFF.

This clonotype was recorded at least ten times. V usage is TRBV24-1 and J usage is TRBJ2-1; D possibly matches TRBD1 or TRBD2 (5 bases each). The V end was cut by 4 bases, the J end by 4 bases, with 19 bases between. Germline CDR1 and CDR2: KGHDR and SFDVKD. CDR3 length: 17 amino acids. Here the CDR3 DNA reads TGTGCCACCAGTGACAGAACCCAGGGAGCCGTTTACAATGAGCAGTTCTTC. Encoded protein: CATSDRTQGAVYNEQFF.

This clonotype occurred many times. The chain joins TRBV29-1 to TRBJ2-1; 11 bases line up with TRBD2. This CDR3 is 17 amino acids long. Germline V gene sequence: CDR1 SQVTM, CDR2 ANQGSEA. Trimming removed 0 bases from V and 0 bases from J; junction bases left unmatched: 4. CDR3 region: CSVEEGGLAVSYNEQFF. The CDR3 DNA sequence: TGCAGCGTTGAAGAGGGGGGACTAGCGGTCTCCTACAATGAGCAGTTCTTC.

This clonotype was picked up a small number of times. The J gene is TRBJ2-1, the V gene TRBV2; D uncertain. The CDR3 has 14 amino acids. CDR1 is SNHLY and CDR2 is FYNNEI in the germline V gene. V dropped 6 bases and J dropped 6 bases, with 15 bases sitting between them. The CDR3 nucleotides read TGTGCCAGCAGCGTGGATGGCAGAAGCAATGAGCAGTTCTTC. Translating it yields CASSVDGRSNEQFF.

Within the sample, this clonotype is medium-sized. This chain joins TRBV7-9 and TRBJ2-1; 9 bases are shared with TRBD2. The CDR3 consists of 19 residues. The V and J ends lost 5 bases and 5 bases, in that order; junction bases with no gene match: 19. Looked up from germline, CDR1 is SEHNR and CDR2 is FQNEAQ (reference sequence). DNA of the CDR3: TGTGCCAGCAGCCCCGGCCTAGCGGGAATGTTCGGGTTGAACAATGAGCAGTTCTTC. This gives the protein CASSPGLAGMFGLNNEQFF.

This clonotype was seen at least ten times. J is TRBJ2-4 and V is TRBV27; 7 bases are shared with TRBD1. The V gene's germline CDR1 is MNHEY and CDR2 SMNVEV (reference sequence). The CDR3 is made up of 14 amino acids. V was pared by 5 bases and J by 7 bases, with 8 bases of the junction left unmatched. The CDR3 loop reads CASSPTGIYNIQYF. The CDR3 bases are TGTGCCAGCAGTCCGACAGGGATATATAACATTCAGTACTTC.

The rearrangement joins TRBV7-2 to TRBJ2-5; 9 bases match TRBD2. Germline V gives CDR1 SGHTA, CDR2 FQGNSA. V shed 4 bases, J shed 4 bases, and the junction held 1 base outside the gene matches. This CDR3 spans 13 amino acids. The CDR3 sequence is CASSSRGGETQYF. The CDR3 region has the DNA TGTGCCAGCAGCTCGCGGGGGGGAGAGACCCAGTACTTC.